This T cell receptor beta chain comes out of a study of blood T cell repertoires in COVID-19. About the study: COVID-19 samples collected from the United States, Italy and Spain covered acute and convalescent phases. Nucleic acid was either cDNA or gDNA, and it came from T cells, B-cell-depleted T cells, or PBMCs.

Germline V lookup: CDR1 MRHNA, CDR2 SNTAGT. The CDR3 sequence is 16 residues long. V lost 2 bases and J lost 3; bases outside the gene matches: 4. In the study's own analysis: Amplified reference gene primers provided the basis for estimating nucleated cell counts. The method was immunoSEQ multiplex PCR; TCRdb's version includes in-frame clones alone and lacks a portion of them. The V and J calls and clone size come from that table; D and trimming were worked out from the DNA. The sample includes over 150,000 clones, around nine tenths of them seen just once. The chain joins TRBV6-4 to TRBJ2-2; the match to TRBD1 covers 9 bases. The TCR sequence derives from a woman younger than 35 who had recovered from COVID-19. The sample consisted of peripheral blood. CDR3 region: CASSDPGQGDTGELFF. CDR3 sequence (DNA): TGTGCCAGCAGTGACCCGGGACAGGGTGACACCGGGGAGCTGTTTTTT.